This entry lists 22 T cell receptor beta chains sequenced from one sample in a study of OX40 agonist ivuxolimab in advanced cancers. Measured with immunoSEQ multiplex PCR; TCRdb has only the in-frame clones, and not every one. The repertoire holds roughly 40,000 clones, around 90% seen once, with around 6.2% in the top ten. Sequenced here: CD4+ or CD8+ T cells sorted from blood, sampled in a trial of the OX40 agonist ivuxolimab. These receptors originate from an adult with an advanced solid tumor such as melanoma, head and neck, liver or kidney cancer.

The CDR3, as DNA: TGTGCCAGCAGCTTTGGGACACACGATGAAAAACTGTTTTTT. This gives the protein CASSFGTHDEKLFF. This chain uses TRBV5-8 with TRBJ1-4, with D tentatively TRBD1 (6 bases). Germline values: CDR1 SGHTS, CDR2 YDEGEE. V was trimmed by 2 bases and J by 6 bases, leaving 11 bases between them. CDR3 length equals 14 residues.

This chain links TRBV7-9 with TRBJ1-3; D is unresolved. This CDR3 is 13 amino acids long. CDR1 and CDR2 from the germline V gene are SEHNR and FQNEAQ (reference sequence). V was cut by 1 base and J by 5 bases, with 6 bases left in between. This chain's CDR3 is CASSLDSRNTIYF. The CDR3 bases are TGTGCCAGCAGCTTAGACAGTCGAAACACCATATATTTT.

The rearrangement joins TRBV5-6 to TRBJ2-5, with no clear D. CDR1 SGHDT and CDR2 YYEEEE come from the germline V gene. V lost 4 bases and J lost 5, with 18 bases in between. The CDR3 has 15 residues. CDR3 in amino acids: CASSPPHGAGETQYF. The CDR3 DNA follows: TGTGCCAGCAGCCCCCCCCACGGTGCCGGGGAGACCCAGTACTTC.

The chain employs TRBV6-6 and TRBJ2-5, with 7 bases identical to TRBD1. Germline trimming cut 3 bases from V and 4 bases from J; bases unmatched to any gene: 5. The germline CDR1 and CDR2 sequences are MNHNY and SVGAGI (reference sequence). CDR3 length equals 14 residues. The CDR3 sequence: CASSYSGTVETQYF. CDR3 nucleotides: TGTGCCAGCAGTTATTCCGGGACAGTAGAGACCCAGTACTTC.

V usage is TRBV14 and J usage is TRBJ2-1, with TRBD2 as a possible D gene (6 bases). Trimming removed 4 bases from V and 4 bases from J, with 14 bases in between. CDR1 SGHDN and CDR2 FVKESK come from the germline V gene. The CDR3 loop spans 15 amino acids. The CDR3 protein is CASSPQGLSYNEQFF. The CDR3 coding sequence is TGTGCCAGCAGCCCCCAGGGACTTAGTTACAATGAGCAGTTCTTC.

The J gene is TRBJ2-7, the V gene TRBV6-5; 10 bases are shared with TRBD2. CDR1 and CDR2 from the germline V gene are MNHEY and SVGAGI. The V and J ends lost 8 bases and 0 bases, in that order; junction bases with no gene match: 7. This CDR3 has 15 residues. CDR3 sequence: CASCPSGSHSYEQYF. The CDR3 DNA is TGTGCCAGCTGTCCTAGCGGGAGTCACTCCTACGAGCAGTACTTC.

CDR3 DNA sequence: TGCGCCAGCAGCTCGGGACTCCTGGGTAGGGCCGGGGAGCTGTTTTTT. Amino acids: CASSSGLLGRAGELFF. V gene TRBV5-1 combines with J gene TRBJ2-2, with D possibly TRBD2 on 6 matching bases. The CDR3 loop spans 16 amino acids. V was trimmed by 3 bases and J by 6 bases, leaving 18 bases between them. Germline values: CDR1 SGHRS, CDR2 YFSETQ.

The gene calls are TRBV19 and TRBJ2-2; D is unresolved. CDR1 is LNHDA, CDR2 SQIVND, per germline (reference sequence). The CDR3 extends over 11 amino acids. Trimming left V 5 bases short and J 7 bases short, with 5 bases between. CDR3 residues: CASSWSGELFF. Written as DNA, the CDR3 is TGTGCCAGTAGTTGGAGCGGGGAGCTGTTTTTT.

The chain recombines TRBV30 with TRBJ2-5; TRBD2 aligns across 9 bases. The CDR3 spans 15 residues. V lost 3 bases to trimming and J lost 6 bases; unmatched junction nucleotides: 11. The germline gives CDR1 GTSNPN, CDR2 SVGIG (reference sequence). CDR3 amino acids: CAWSRGAGGLKTQYF. DNA for the CDR3: TGTGCCTGGAGCCGGGGGGCGGGAGGGCTCAAGACCCAGTACTTC.

This chain's CDR3 is CASSLRLVNGDTQYF. The CDR3 DNA sequence: TGTGCCAGCAGCCTACGGCTAGTAAACGGAGATACGCAGTATTTT. The J gene is TRBJ2-3, the V gene TRBV2; D gene ambiguous. The CDR3 consists of 15 residues. The V and J ends lost 6 bases and 5 bases respectively, with 18 bases between them. Germline V gene lookup returns CDR1 SNHLY and CDR2 FYNNEI.

The chain links TRBV7-9 to TRBJ1-2; D not certain. V was pared by 2 bases and J by 8 bases, with 9 bases between. The V gene's germline CDR1 is SEHNR and CDR2 FQNEAQ (reference sequence). The CDR3 extends over 12 amino acids. The CDR3 loop is CASSLSSIGYTF. In DNA, the CDR3 is TGTGCCAGCAGCTTATCTAGCATCGGCTACACCTTC. Together with reference TRBV7-9 and TRBJ1-2, the CDR3 gives the full variable domain: DTGVSQNPRHKITKRGQNVTFRCDPISEHNRLYWYRQTLGQGPEFLTYFQNEAQLEKSRLLSDRFSAERPKGSFSTLEIQRTEQGDSAMYLCASSLSSIGYTFGSGTRLTVV.

A note on this clone: Mismatch with germline at one junction end may stem from a read error. The chain employs TRBV5-1 and TRBJ2-1; D call uncertain. Germline V gives CDR1 SGHRS, CDR2 YFSETQ. This CDR3 has 14 residues. CDR3 in DNA: TGCGCCAGCAGGTTGGCCATTGTGGGCAATGAGCAGTTCTTC. This gives the protein CASRLAIVGNEQFF.

This chain joins TRBV12-5 and TRBJ1-2; D gene unclear. The length of the CDR3 is 13 residues. The germline V gene has CDR1 LGHNT and CDR2 FRNRAP. V was pared by 5 bases and J by 8 bases, with 15 bases between. CDR3 residues: CASGTGILGGYTF. CDR3 bases: TGTGCTAGTGGTACGGGGATCTTGGGGGGCTACACCTTC. The complete variable domain, with remaining parts taken from reference TRBV12-5 and TRBJ1-2, reads DARVTQTPRHKVTEMGQEVTMRCQPILGHNTVFWYRQTMMQGLELLAYFRNRAPLDDSGMPKDRFSAEMPDATLATLKIQPSEPRDSAVYFCASGTGILGGYTFGSGTRLTVV.

V usage is TRBV27 and J usage is TRBJ2-7; 9 bases match TRBD1. There are 18 residues in the CDR3. V lost 5 bases, J lost 0 bases, and 14 bases stayed unmatched. CDR1 is MNHEY and CDR2 is SMNVEV in the germline V gene (reference sequence). DNA of the CDR3: TGTGCCAGCAGTCCATTAAAGGGCGGGACAGGGAACTCCTACGAGCAGTACTTC. Translating gives CASSPLKGGTGNSYEQYF.

The CDR3 DNA reads as TGTGCCAGCAGCCAAGATCCCCCGCGGACATACACCGGGGAGCTGTTTTTT. This sequence encodes CASSQDPPRTYTGELFF. This rearrangement joins TRBV14 to TRBJ2-2; TRBD1 is a possible D gene (5 bases). CDR3 length: 17 amino acids. Germline loops: CDR1 SGHDN, CDR2 FVKESK. V shed 0 bases and J shed 3 bases, with 14 bases lying between them.

This chain joins TRBV5-4 and TRBJ1-4; weak D call: TRBD1 (6 bases). Germline CDR1 SGHNT, CDR2 YYREEE (reference sequence). With 4 bases removed from V and 0 bases from J, the gap between germline ends came to 10 bases. The CDR3 has 15 amino acids. The CDR3 sequence: CASSPGTTTNEKLFF. CDR3 DNA sequence: TGTGCCAGCAGCCCGGGGACAACAACTAATGAAAAACTGTTTTTT.

V is TRBV19 and J is TRBJ2-6, with 7 bases matching TRBD2. The V gene end was trimmed by 3 bases and the J gene end by 3 bases; junction bases not matched to a gene: 8. The germline gives CDR1 LNHDA, CDR2 SQIVND (reference sequence). This CDR3 is 17 amino acids long. CDR3 coding DNA: TGTGCCAGTAGTATGTCGGGGGGAGGATATGGGGCCAACGTCCTGACTTTC. This translates into CASSMSGGGYGANVLTF.

V gene TRBV7-3 combines with J gene TRBJ2-2, with D perhaps given as TRBD1 or TRBD2 (5 bases each). V was pared by 1 base and J by 0 bases, with 9 bases between. CDR1 is SGHTA, CDR2 FQGTGA, per germline. The CDR3 extends over 16 amino acids. The CDR3 DNA sequence: TGTGCCAGCAGCTTAATGGGGACCACGAACACCGGGGAGCTGTTTTTT. Translated, it gives CASSLMGTTNTGELFF.

The chain combines TRBV6-5 with TRBJ2-2; 9 bases agree with TRBD2. Per the germline V gene, CDR1 is MNHEY and CDR2 is SVGAGI. This CDR3 is built from 16 residues. Trimming at V came to 2 bases and at J to 0 bases, leaving 1 base not matched to a gene. The CDR3 DNA sequence: TGTGCCAGCAGTTACGGACTAGCGACGAACACCGGGGAGCTGTTTTTT. It is translated as CASSYGLATNTGELFF.

This rearrangement joins TRBV10-3 to TRBJ1-2; TRBD1 might be the D (6 bases). CDR1 and CDR2 from the germline V gene are ENHRY and SYGVKD. The CDR3 sequence is 14 residues long. V gave up 3 bases and J gave up 5 bases, with 13 bases separating them. For the CDR3, the DNA is TGTGCCATCAGTGATGGGACACGGATGTATGGCTACACCTTC. Protein: CAISDGTRMYGYTF.

The chain carries TRBV6-1 and TRBJ2-2; the D gene could be TRBD1 or TRBD2 (6 bases each). CDR1 is MNHNS and CDR2 is SASEGT in the germline V gene. CDR3 length: 16 residues. Trimming removed 3 bases from V and 3 bases from J, with 14 bases in between. The CDR3 is CASSDGRGADTGELFF. In DNA form, the CDR3 reads TGTGCCAGCAGTGATGGTAGGGGGGCCGACACCGGGGAGCTGTTTTTT.

This clone appeared a single time. This CDR3 is CASLKGTSYEQYF. The CDR3 DNA reads as TGTGCCAGCTTGAAAGGAACCTCCTACGAGCAGTACTTC. The genes are TRBV28 and TRBJ2-7; no clear D. V dropped 8 bases and J dropped 0 bases, with 11 bases sitting between them. Germline V gene lookup returns CDR1 MDHEN and CDR2 SYDVKM. The CDR3 runs 13 residues.